Following are 30 T cell receptor beta chains from one sample sequenced in a study of shared clonotypes between healthy human individuals. The protocol was immunoSEQ multiplex PCR, while the TCRdb copy is restricted to in-frame clones and leaves out a portion. The sample has 2 million to 3 million clones, 90% to 95% seen once. Sequenced sample: naive CD4+ T cells from PBMCs. Subset denoted: CD45RA+ positively selected. These receptors all stem from a man in his late teens or twenties in good health. Some clones in this sample may be carry-over from other donors' samples.

The chain couples TRBV27 to TRBJ2-4, with TRBD2 matching 15 bases. This CDR3 is 16 amino acids long. From germline, CDR1 is MNHEY and CDR2 SMNVEV (reference sequence). Trimming cost V 4 bases and J 5 bases; bases outside gene matches: 3. Here the CDR3 reads CASSYGLAGGENIQYF. The CDR3 DNA follows: TGTGCCAGCAGTTACGGACTAGCGGGAGGGGAAAACATTCAGTACTTC.

This chain connects TRBV28 to TRBJ1-6; tentatively, D is TRBD1 (5 bases). The CDR3 length is 14 residues. Trimming pared 5 bases from V and 8 bases from J, leaving 13 bases between. Germline CDR1 MDHEN, CDR2 SYDVKM. The CDR3, as DNA: TGTGCCAGCAGTGCGGACATTTTCTATTCACCCCTCCACTTT. Its translation: CASSADIFYSPLHF.

The chain recombines TRBV5-1 with TRBJ2-7; D unresolved. The V and J ends lost 2 bases and 4 bases respectively, with 13 bases between them. The CDR3 extends over 14 amino acids. Germline V lookup: CDR1 SGHRS, CDR2 YFSETQ. The CDR3 reads CASSFLPNEYEQYF. DNA for the CDR3: TGCGCCAGCAGCTTCCTCCCAAACGAATACGAGCAGTACTTC.

This rearrangement joins TRBV25-1 to TRBJ2-5; D is undetermined. Germline lookup yields CDR1 MGHDK and CDR2 SYGVNS. The V end lost 6 bases, the J end lost 2 bases, and 13 bases lay between the germline ends. The CDR3 contains 14 residues. CDR3 in amino acids: CASSAVRLQETQYF. CDR3 coding DNA: TGTGCCAGCAGCGCCGTACGGCTACAAGAGACCCAGTACTTC.

The V and J genes are TRBV5-1 and TRBJ1-3; D gene uncertain. The CDR3 contains 14 residues. Trimming pared 2 bases from V and 0 bases from J, leaving 6 bases between. Germline V CDR1 and CDR2: SGHRS, YFSETQ. The CDR3 region is CASSLTFSGNTIYF. For the CDR3, the DNA is TGCGCCAGCAGCTTAACATTCTCTGGAAACACCATATATTTT.

The genes are TRBV7-3 and TRBJ2-3; D call uncertain. Germline values: CDR1 SGHTA, CDR2 FQGTGA. V was trimmed by 5 bases and J by 2 bases, leaving 11 bases between them. The CDR3 sequence is 14 residues long. CDR3 loop: CASSLLTNTDTQYF. The CDR3 region has the DNA TGTGCCAGCAGCCTTTTGACCAACACAGATACGCAGTATTTT.

J is TRBJ2-6 and V is TRBV2, with no clear D. Germline V gene data show CDR1 as SNHLY and CDR2 as FYNNEI. Trimming removed 6 bases at V and 0 bases at J, with 9 bases between. The CDR3 has 15 residues. The CDR3, as DNA: TGTGCCAGCAGCCTCGCTAACTCTGGGGCCAACGTCCTGACTTTC. This sequence encodes CASSLANSGANVLTF.

The genes are TRBV29-1 and TRBJ2-5, with a possible D match to TRBD2 (6 bases). Trimming cost V 1 base and J 1 base, with 13 bases left between them. CDR3 length: 15 residues. Germline CDR1 is SQVTM and CDR2 is ANQGSEA. CDR3 nucleotides: TGCAGCGTTGAAGGGGGGAGGCCCCCCCAAGAGACCCAGTACTTC. This gives the protein CSVEGGRPPQETQYF.

This chain connects TRBV28 to TRBJ1-5; D possibly corresponds to TRBD1 (5 bases). Germline CDR1 and CDR2: MDHEN and SYDVKM. Deletions cut 7 bases from V and 7 bases from J, with 20 bases between. This CDR3 region has 15 residues. This CDR3 reads CASKGRGQGGQPQHF. The DNA for the CDR3 is TGTGCCAGCAAGGGGAGAGGTCAGGGCGGGCAGCCCCAGCATTTT.

On this clone itself: Other DNA sequences from this sample encode an identical CDR3 as well. The CDR3 nucleotides are TGTGCCAGCTCACCACGGCCGCAAGAGACCCAGTACTTC. This sequence encodes CASSPRPQETQYF. J is TRBJ2-5 and V is TRBV18; D not resolved. V dropped 1 base and J dropped 2 bases, with 5 bases sitting between them. CDR1 and CDR2 from the germline V gene are KGHSH and LQKENI. The CDR3 runs 13 residues.

The J gene is TRBJ2-1, the V gene TRBV30, with TRBD2 identical over 7 bases. CDR1 and CDR2 (germline): GTSNPN, SVGIG (reference sequence). This CDR3 is 17 amino acids long. V gave up 4 bases and J gave up 0 bases; unmatched junction bases: 12. The CDR3, as DNA: TGTGCCTGGACCACCCCGGTAGCGGGCGCCTCCTACAATGAGCAGTTCTTC. Translation gives CAWTTPVAGASYNEQFF.

The chain joins TRBV9 to TRBJ2-1, with TRBD1 as a possible D gene (5 bases). The ends were cut back, 0 bases at V and 4 bases at J, with 14 bases in the middle. Germline assignment: CDR1 SGDLS and CDR2 YYNGEE. CDR3 length: 16 residues. The CDR3 sequence is CASSVAKGDKYNEQFF. The CDR3 DNA sequence: TGTGCCAGCAGCGTAGCTAAAGGGGATAAGTACAATGAGCAGTTCTTC.

V gene TRBV7-3 combines with J gene TRBJ2-1, with D tentatively TRBD2 (6 bases). Germline values: CDR1 SGHTA, CDR2 FQGTGA. The CDR3 consists of 17 residues. V lost 5 bases to trimming and J lost 3 bases, with 20 bases between them. CDR3 DNA sequence: TGTGCCAGCAGCCCCGGAACTATAGCGGTCTACTACAATGAGCAGTTCTTC. This translates into CASSPGTIAVYYNEQFF.

The rearrangement links TRBV11-3 to TRBJ2-1; D is unresolved. The CDR3 contains 15 residues. Deletions cut 1 base from V and 0 bases from J, with 7 bases between. CDR1 is SGHNT, CDR2 YENEEA, per germline. The CDR3 sequence is CASSLGPVSYNEQFF. CDR3 sequence (DNA): TGTGCCAGCAGCTTAGGCCCCGTCTCCTACAATGAGCAGTTCTTC.

This clone was picked up one time. The chain employs TRBV5-1 and TRBJ1-4, with unresolved D. This CDR3 is 15 amino acids long. In germline, CDR1 is SGHRS, CDR2 YFSETQ. Deletions cut 7 bases from V and 2 bases from J, with 15 bases between. The CDR3 here is CASRAFGETNEKLFF. Written as DNA, the CDR3 is TGCGCCAGCCGAGCATTTGGGGAGACTAATGAAAAACTGTTTTTT. Filled out from reference TRBV5-1 and TRBJ1-4, the complete variable domain reads KAGVTQTPRYLIKTRGQQVTLSCSPISGHRSVSWYQQTPGQGLQFLFEYFSETQRNKGNFPGRFSGRQFSNSRSEMNVSTLELGDSALYLCASRAFGETNEKLFFGSGTQLSVL.

V is TRBV7-6 and J is TRBJ2-2; 9 bases fit TRBD2. The length of the CDR3 is 17 residues. Trimming at V came to 5 bases and at J to 4 bases, leaving 11 bases not matched to a gene. Germline CDR1 SGHVS, CDR2 FNYEAQ. The chain's CDR3 is CASSEGGLAGSTGELFF. In DNA form, the CDR3 reads TGTGCCAGCAGCGAAGGAGGGCTAGCGGGGTCCACCGGGGAGCTGTTTTTT.

The chain employs TRBV28 and TRBJ2-1; perhaps TRBD2 as D (5 bases). V was cut by 3 bases and J by 8 bases, with 8 bases left in between. Germline loops: CDR1 MDHEN, CDR2 SYDVKM. The CDR3 runs to 12 residues. The CDR3 sequence is CASSLRAYEQFF. DNA of the CDR3: TGTGCCAGCAGTTTGAGGGCCTATGAGCAGTTCTTC.

This clone came up once. The chain uses TRBV15 and TRBJ1-2, with TRBD1 matching 8 bases. This CDR3 spans 17 amino acids. V gave up 2 bases and J gave up 6 bases; unmatched junction bases: 14. Germline V lookup: CDR1 LNHNV, CDR2 YYDKDF (reference sequence). The CDR3 coding sequence is TGTGCCACCAGCAGACCTCAAAACAGGGGGGGAAGGGATGGCTACACCTTC. Translating gives CATSRPQNRGGRDGYTF. The variable domain in full, with the rest retrieved from reference TRBV15 and TRBJ1-2, is DAMVIQNPRYQVTQFGKPVTLSCSQTLNHNVMYWYQQKSSQAPKLLFHYYDKDFNNEADTPDNFQSRRPNTSFCFLDIRSPGLGDTAMYLCATSRPQNRGGRDGYTFGSGTRLTVV.

This rearrangement joins TRBV5-1 to TRBJ1-1; D is unclear. Germline assignment: CDR1 SGHRS and CDR2 YFSETQ. This CDR3 has 15 amino acids. V was pared by 4 bases and J by 1 base, with 14 bases between. The CDR3 coding sequence is TGCGCCAGCAGCCTTATCGTTGGAAGGAACACTGAAGCTTTCTTT. This gives the protein CASSLIVGRNTEAFF.

The V and J genes are TRBV27 and TRBJ2-5; 10 nucleotides match TRBD2. The V and J ends lost 6 bases and 6 bases, in that order; junction bases with no gene match: 13. This CDR3 is built from 16 residues. Germline CDR1 MNHEY, CDR2 SMNVEV (reference sequence). The CDR3 bases are TGTGCCAGCAGCTTGGCCCCTCTAGCGGGAGTAAAGACCCAGTACTTC. Translating it yields CASSLAPLAGVKTQYF.

CDR3 DNA: TGTGCCAGCAATTTAGCGGGCACGACCTACAATGAGCAGTTCTTC. Translating it yields CASNLAGTTYNEQFF. The gene calls are TRBV6-5 and TRBJ2-1, with 7 bases that match TRBD2. The CDR3 loop spans 15 amino acids. Per germline, CDR1 MNHEY and CDR2 SVGAGI. J gave up 2 bases and V 7 bases, and 8 bases lay outside the gene matches.

The chain joins TRBV7-2 to TRBJ2-3; 10 bases agree with TRBD1. The CDR3 consists of 14 residues. Germline V CDR1 and CDR2: SGHTA, FQGNSA. V gave up 5 bases and J gave up 6 bases; unmatched junction bases: 5. The CDR3 here is CASSPDRGEDTQYF. DNA of the CDR3: TGTGCCAGCAGCCCGGACAGGGGGGAGGATACGCAGTATTTT.

The chain joins TRBV5-1 to TRBJ2-5; TRBD2 matches 9 bases. CDR3 size: 15 residues. V was clipped by 5 bases and J by 5 bases; unmatched bases: 10. CDR1 SGHRS and CDR2 YFSETQ come from the germline V gene. This CDR3 reads CASRRGGGPEETQYF. The CDR3 nucleotides read TGCGCCAGCAGGCGGGGGGGAGGGCCGGAGGAGACCCAGTACTTC. The whole variable domain, remainder taken from reference TRBV5-1 and TRBJ2-5, is KAGVTQTPRYLIKTRGQQVTLSCSPISGHRSVSWYQQTPGQGLQFLFEYFSETQRNKGNFPGRFSGRQFSNSRSEMNVSTLELGDSALYLCASRRGGGPEETQYFGPGTRLLVL.

This chain links TRBV6-6 with TRBJ2-1; possibly TRBD2 for D (7 bases). CDR3 size: 13 residues. Trimming left V 6 bases short and J 7 bases short, with 13 bases between. Germline V gives CDR1 MNHNY, CDR2 SVGAGI (reference sequence). CDR3 nucleotide sequence: TGTGCCAGCAGACAGGGAGGGGGGAATGAGCAGTTCTTC. It yields the protein CASRQGGGNEQFF.

This sequence joins TRBV5-1 and TRBJ2-1, with no clear D. CDR3 length equals 13 residues. Between the trimmed V and J ends, which lost 0 bases and 8 bases, there was a span of 9 bases. Germline V lookup: CDR1 SGHRS, CDR2 YFSETQ. The CDR3 nucleotides are TGCGCCAGCAGCTTGGTTAGCAGGCATGAGCAGTTCTTC. It is translated as CASSLVSRHEQFF. The complete variable domain, with remaining parts taken from reference TRBV5-1 and TRBJ2-1, reads KAGVTQTPRYLIKTRGQQVTLSCSPISGHRSVSWYQQTPGQGLQFLFEYFSETQRNKGNFPGRFSGRQFSNSRSEMNVSTLELGDSALYLCASSLVSRHEQFFGPGTRLTVL.

The chain carries TRBV28 and TRBJ1-2; 8 bases match TRBD1. The CDR3 covers 16 residues. The J segment lost 1 base and the V segment lost 5 bases, leaving 9 bases of the junction unmatched. CDR1 is MDHEN and CDR2 is SYDVKM in the germline V gene. CDR3 amino acids: CASSRPGGFYNYGYTF. The CDR3 DNA reads as TGTGCCAGCAGTCGGCCAGGGGGCTTTTATAACTATGGCTACACCTTC.

Points on this clone: Other DNA sequences in this sample translate to the same CDR3. The V call is TRBV6-5, the J call TRBJ2-7, with TRBD1 identical over 8 bases. Trimming took 4 bases from V and 1 from J; bases not matched to a gene: 3. Germline CDR1 is MNHEY and CDR2 is SVGAGI. The CDR3 has 14 amino acids. CDR3 sequence reads: CASSLNRGSYEQYF. The CDR3 coding sequence is TGTGCCAGCAGTTTAAACAGGGGGTCCTACGAGCAGTACTTC.

The V call is TRBV5-6, the J call TRBJ2-1, with 9 bases identical to TRBD2. V shed 4 bases, J shed 6 bases, and the junction held 14 bases outside the gene matches. Germline loops: CDR1 SGHDT, CDR2 YYEEEE. CDR3 size: 17 residues. The CDR3 sequence is CASSPRVAGDKGNEQFF. Written as DNA, the CDR3 is TGTGCCAGCAGCCCGCGGGTAGCGGGAGATAAGGGCAATGAGCAGTTCTTC.

The chain has TRBV5-1 and TRBJ2-7; D remains ambiguous. The CDR3 has 14 amino acids. Germline CDR1 SGHRS, CDR2 YFSETQ. V lost 0 bases and J 3 bases, leaving 10 bases between the germline ends. The CDR3 here is CASSLGDGFYEQYF. The CDR3, as DNA: TGCGCCAGCAGCTTGGGGGATGGGTTCTACGAGCAGTACTTC. Drawing the rest from reference TRBV5-1 and TRBJ2-7, the complete variable domain is KAGVTQTPRYLIKTRGQQVTLSCSPISGHRSVSWYQQTPGQGLQFLFEYFSETQRNKGNFPGRFSGRQFSNSRSEMNVSTLELGDSALYLCASSLGDGFYEQYFGPGTRLTVT.

The table lists this clone with a count of one. The chain carries TRBV19 and TRBJ1-1; weak D call: TRBD1 (5 bases). The germline gives CDR1 LNHDA, CDR2 SQIVND (reference sequence). Between the trimmed V and J ends, which lost 5 bases and 0 bases, there was a span of 16 bases. This CDR3 region has 16 residues. The CDR3 loop reads CASSSLSRGLNTEAFF. Here the CDR3 DNA reads TGTGCCAGTAGTTCCCTGTCGAGGGGATTGAACACTGAAGCTTTCTTT. The full variable domain, completed using reference TRBV19 and TRBJ1-1, is DGGITQSPKYLFRKEGQNVTLSCEQNLNHDAMYWYRQDPGQGLRLIYYSQIVNDFQKGDIAEGYSVSREKKESFPLTVTSAQKNPTAFYLCASSSLSRGLNTEAFFGQGTRLTVV.